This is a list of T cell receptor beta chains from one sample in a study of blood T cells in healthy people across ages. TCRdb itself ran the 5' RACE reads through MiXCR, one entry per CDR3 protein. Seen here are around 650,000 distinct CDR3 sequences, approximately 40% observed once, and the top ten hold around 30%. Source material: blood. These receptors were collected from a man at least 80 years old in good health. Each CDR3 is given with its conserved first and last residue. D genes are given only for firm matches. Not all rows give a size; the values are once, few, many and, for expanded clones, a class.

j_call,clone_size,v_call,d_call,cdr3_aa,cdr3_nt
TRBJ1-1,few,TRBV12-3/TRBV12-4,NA,CASSLIQTEAFF,TGTGCCAGCAGTTTAATCCAGACTGAAGCTTTCTTT
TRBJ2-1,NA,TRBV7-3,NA,CASSERSATYNEQFF,TGTGCCAGCAGCGAGAGGAGTGCGACGTACAATGAGCAGTTCTTC
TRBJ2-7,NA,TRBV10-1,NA,CASSEWANSYEQYF,TGCGCCAGCAGTGAGTGGGCTAACTCCTACGAGCAGTACTTC
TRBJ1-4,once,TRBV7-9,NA,CAGSLASVRNEKLFF,TGTGCCGGCAGCTTAGCCTCGGTGCGGAATGAAAAACTGTTTTTT
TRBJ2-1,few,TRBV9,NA,CASSVAGRAPYNEQFF,TGTGCCAGCAGCGTTGCTGGCAGGGCCCCCTACAATGAGCAGTTCTTC
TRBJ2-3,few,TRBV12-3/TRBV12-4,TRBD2,CASSLQLAGGTDTQYF,TGTGCCAGCAGTTTACAACTAGCGGGAGGTACAGATACGCAGTATTTT
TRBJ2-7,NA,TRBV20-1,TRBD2,CSARGGLSDEQYF,TGCAGTGCTCGGGGAGGGCTGAGCGACGAGCAGTACTTC
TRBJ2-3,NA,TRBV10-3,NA,CAISDFGGNTDTQYF,TGTGCCATCAGTGACTTCGGCGGGAACACAGATACGCAGTATTTT
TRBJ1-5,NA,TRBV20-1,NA,CSASRQGQSLNQPQHF,TGCAGTGCTAGTCGCCAGGGACAATCGCTGAATCAGCCCCAGCATTTT
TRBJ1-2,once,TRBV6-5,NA,CASSYKGYDYTF,TGTGCCAGCAGTTACAAGGGGTATGACTACACCTTC
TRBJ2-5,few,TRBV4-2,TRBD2,CASSQDSSGRGETQYF,TGTGCCAGCAGCCAGGACTCTAGCGGGAGGGGAGAGACCCAGTACTTC
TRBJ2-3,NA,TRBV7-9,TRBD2,CASSSGLAGASDTQYF,TGTGCCAGCAGCTCGGGACTAGCGGGGGCGTCAGATACGCAGTATTTT
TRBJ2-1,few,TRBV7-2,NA,CASSLPPLGVEQFF,TGTGCCAGCAGCCTCCCCCCTCTAGGGGTTGAGCAGTTCTTC
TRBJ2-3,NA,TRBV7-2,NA,CTSSLAPETQYF,TGTACCAGCAGCTTAGCCCCAGAGACGCAGTATTTT
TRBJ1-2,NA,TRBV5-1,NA,CASSLNGGYTF,TGCGCCAGCAGCTTGAACGGCGGCTACACCTTC
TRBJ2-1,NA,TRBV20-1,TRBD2,CNAPSELAEQFF,TGCAATGCCCCGAGTGAACTAGCGGAGCAGTTCTTC
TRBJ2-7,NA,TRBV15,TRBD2,CATSTSGGYEQYF,TGTGCCACCAGTACTAGCGGGGGTTACGAGCAGTACTTC
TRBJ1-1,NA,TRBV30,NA,CAWSVFGIMNTEAFF,TGTGCCTGGAGTGTATTTGGGATCATGAACACTGAAGCTTTCTTT
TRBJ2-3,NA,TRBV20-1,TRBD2,CSARETGTSGRTGTDTQYF,TGCAGTGCTAGAGAGACCGGGACTAGCGGGAGAACGGGCACAGATACGCAGTATTTT
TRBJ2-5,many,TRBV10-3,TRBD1,CAISKDRGPETQYF,TGTGCCATCAGTAAGGACAGGGGGCCAGAGACCCAGTACTTC
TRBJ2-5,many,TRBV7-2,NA,CASSLAQDQETQYF,TGTGCCAGCAGCTTAGCGCAAGACCAAGAGACCCAGTACTTC
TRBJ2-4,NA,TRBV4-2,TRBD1,CASSQDFGTENIQYF,TGTGCCAGCAGCCAAGACTTCGGGACAGAGAACATTCAGTACTTC
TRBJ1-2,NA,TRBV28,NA,CASSLDRGKGYTF,TGTGCCAGCAGTTTGGACCGAGGCAAAGGCTACACCTTC